The subject of this entry is one T cell receptor (beta chain). This clonotype occurred many times. Its antigen is currently not known. One base away there is no much larger clone; base qualities are not given. This sample stems from a study of T-cell reconstitution after alpha-beta-depleted transplantation in children (dated by TCRdb to 2016 to 2017). Study-wide context: Using TCR repertoire profiling, the study quantitatively followed how T-cell immune reconstitution unfolded in children after TCRalphabeta/CD19-depleted allogeneic hematopoietic cell transplantation.

What the authors observed across the whole study: Over subsequent months, a decline in hyperexpanded clone frequencies was noted, and after one year, T-cell counts and TCRbeta diversity were mostly ascribed to newly produced T cells. The apparently early recovery of alphabetaT-cell counts about two months after transplant reportedly depended on only several hundred rapidly expanded clones that came from non-depleted graft cells. In some patients, high TCRbeta diversity at day 60 was attributed to recipient T cells and intrathymic progenitors that had survived conditioning.

The treatment or condition label corresponds to: allogeneic hematopoietic cell transplantation with graft depleted of TCRalphabeta T cells and CD19 B cells. The children who served as transplant recipients had been given grafts of TCRalphabeta/CD19-depleted allogeneic hematopoietic cells. The germline V gene gives CDR1 as SGHDT and CDR2 as YYEEEE. V loses 4 bases of germline sequence and J loses 10 bases, and the interval between the two ends is 15 bases. Reading from cysteine to phenylalanine, the CDR3 counts 13 amino acids. Just CDR3 DNA is preserved here, 39 bases in frame from base 1. The library was prepared using PCR. For sequencing, an Illumina HiSeq 2500 was employed. TCR libraries were prepared with molecular barcoding, using unique molecular identifiers to normalize TCRbeta repertoire quantification. TCRdb redid the processing of the public reads, applying fastp at Q25 and MiXCR, and retained in-frame beta chains. Under each unique CDR3 protein, matching rows form one entry showing the most common genes and DNA. The sample has under 35,000 distinct CDR3 sequences on record, 5.5% to 7.5% of them singletons. Jointly, the top ten make up about 7% of the sample.

This TCR was sampled from a male patient between 5 and 17 years old who had a stem cell transplant for acute myeloid leukemia, so the T cells may come from the graft donor. Sequences were derived from PBMCs, mostly from graft donor cells, sampled 180 days after TCRalphabeta/CD19-depleted stem cell transplant. The chain employs TRBV5-6 and TRBJ1-5; D gene: possibly TRBD1, on 5 matching bases. The CDR3: CASSRDPREPQHF. In nucleotides, the sequence is TGTGCCAGCAGCCGGGACCCAAGGGAACCCCAGCATTTT. Extended through the reference TRBV5-6 and TRBJ1-5 proteins, this CDR3 yields the full variable domain: DAGVTQSPTHLIKTRGQQVTLRCSPKSGHDTVSWYQQALGQGPQFIFQYYEEEERQRGNFPDRFSGHQFPNYSSELNVNALLLGDSALYLCASSRDPREPQHFGDGTRLSIL.